The 10 T cell receptor beta chains below all came from one sample that was sequenced in a study of T cell responses to AZD1222 COVID-19 vaccine. Generated by immunoSEQ multiplex PCR, the TCRdb table keeps only in-frame clones and is missing some. This sample has around 78,000 clones, with approximately 90% found just once. The sample in question was peripheral blood, obtained 28 days after the second AZD1222 dose. These receptors were collected from an adult who received the AZD1222 COVID-19 vaccine.

The chain carries TRBV6-5 and TRBJ1-2, with D unclear. The CDR3 is 13 amino acids. V was cut by 8 bases and J by 6 bases, with 16 bases left in between. The V gene's germline CDR1 is MNHEY and CDR2 SVGAGI. CDR3 sequence (DNA): TGTGCCAGCGGGCAGGTGGCAAGGGATGGCTACACCTTC. Residues: CASGQVARDGYTF.

The CDR3 is CASSLAPAGNTDTQYF. The CDR3 DNA is TGTGCCAGCAGCTTGGCCCCAGCGGGAAACACAGATACGCAGTATTTT. The chain links TRBV5-6 to TRBJ2-3; 7 bases are shared with TRBD2. Germline CDR1 reads SGHDT; CDR2 reads YYEEEE. This CDR3 is built from 16 residues. Losses at the gene ends were 0 bases for V and 2 bases for J; bases not matched to a gene: 6. The full variable domain, in which reference TRBV5-6 and TRBJ2-3 provide the parts outside the CDR3, is DAGVTQSPTHLIKTRGQQVTLRCSPKSGHDTVSWYQQALGQGPQFIFQYYEEEERQRGNFPDRFSGHQFPNYSSELNVNALLLGDSALYLCASSLAPAGNTDTQYFGPGTRLTVL.

V is TRBV24-1 and J is TRBJ1-2, with TRBD1 matching 8 bases. With 7 bases clipped from V and 4 bases from J, the junction kept 7 bases outside the gene matches. Germline V CDR1 and CDR2: KGHDR, SFDVKD. The CDR3 totals 14 residues. The CDR3: CATREFGQGYGYTF. The CDR3 DNA follows: TGTGCCACCAGAGAGTTCGGACAGGGCTATGGCTACACCTTC.

The gene calls are TRBV5-1 and TRBJ1-2; D is undetermined. Germline V gene lookup returns CDR1 SGHRS and CDR2 YFSETQ. This CDR3 is 14 amino acids long. Trimming cost V 0 bases and J 9 bases, with 15 bases left between them. The CDR3 here is CASSLGPPQLSYTF. As DNA, the CDR3 is TGCGCCAGCAGCTTGGGGCCCCCTCAGCTAAGCTACACCTTC.

The chain uses TRBV7-2 and TRBJ1-2, with 8 bases identical to TRBD1. V lost 5 bases, J lost 4 bases, and 6 bases stayed unmatched. Germline V gene data show CDR1 as SGHTA and CDR2 as FQGNSA. The CDR3 is 14 residues long. The CDR3 DNA reads as TGTGCCAGCAGCGACCCGACAGGGGTCTATGGCTACACCTTC. Its protein is CASSDPTGVYGYTF. Using reference TRBV7-2 and TRBJ1-2 for the parts outside the CDR3, the full variable domain is GAGVSQSPSNKVTEKGKDVELRCDPISGHTALYWYRQSLGQGLEFLIYFQGNSAPDKSGLPSDRFSAERTGGSVSTLTIQRTQQEDSAVYLCASSDPTGVYGYTFGSGTRLTVV.

The V gene is TRBV4-2, the J gene TRBJ1-3; D not certain. The CDR3 has 13 residues. V was shortened by 0 bases and J by 1 base, with 1 base between the two germline ends. The germline V gene encodes CDR1 LGHNA and CDR2 YNFKEQ. The chain's CDR3 is CASSQESGNTIYF. CDR3 nucleotides: TGTGCCAGCAGCCAAGAATCTGGAAACACCATATATTTT.

This clone was detected once. This chain joins TRBV9 and TRBJ2-5, with D perhaps matching TRBD1 or TRBD2 (6 bases each). V was cut by 0 bases and J by 7 bases, with 16 bases left in between. CDR1 and CDR2 from the germline V gene are SGDLS and YYNGEE. CDR3 length: 15 amino acids. The CDR3 nucleotides are TGTGCCAGCAGCGTAGAGGGGGGAATTCTAGGGACCCAGTACTTC. This encodes CASSVEGGILGTQYF. Looking up the rest from reference TRBV9 and TRBJ2-5 gives the full variable domain: DSGVTQTPKHLITATGQRVTLRCSPRSGDLSVYWYQQSLDQGLQFLIQYYNGEERAKGNILERFSAQQFPDLHSELNLSSLELGDSALYFCASSVEGGILGTQYFGPGTRLLVL.

The genes are TRBV7-8 and TRBJ1-4, with D possibly being TRBD1 (6 bases). The CDR3 is 15 amino acids. V lost 1 base to trimming and J lost 3 bases, with 9 bases between them. Germline V CDR1 and CDR2: SGHVS, FQNEAQ. CDR3 protein: CASSLVRTANEKLFF. The CDR3 nucleotides read TGTGCCAGCAGCTTAGTCAGGACAGCTAATGAAAAACTGTTTTTT.

The rearrangement uses TRBV5-6 and TRBJ2-7, with TRBD2 matching 11 bases. The length of the CDR3 is 17 residues. Germline V CDR1 and CDR2: SGHDT, YYEEEE. Germline trimming cut 1 base from V and 0 bases from J; bases unmatched to any gene: 6. Here the CDR3 DNA reads TGTGCCAGCAGCTTGACTGCTAGCGGGGGGTACTCCTACGAGCAGTACTTC. Amino acids: CASSLTASGGYSYEQYF.

The CDR3 DNA reads as TGTGCCAGCACCCCGGGAGCGAGGAACACCGGGGAGCTGTTTTTT. Translation: CASTPGARNTGELFF. The chain uses TRBV2 and TRBJ2-2, with a weak D call TRBD2 (6 bases). CDR3 length: 15 amino acids. Trimming removed 7 bases at V and 1 base at J, with 13 bases between. Germline V gene data show CDR1 as SNHLY and CDR2 as FYNNEI.